This T cell receptor (beta chain) was recorded in a study of T cell clusters in autoimmune cytopenias. TRB was amplified from approximately 250 ng of peripheral blood genomic DNA per sample. TRB rearrangements were amplified by touch-down multiplex PCR with mixed TRB-A/B primers. TCRdb reprocessed the multiplex PCR reads; each CDR3 protein has one entry and no DNA is given. This repertoire includes 6,100 or so distinct CDR3 sequences. These data also formed part of another study, on T cell repertoires in aging, cancer and after chemotherapy.

The material sequenced was peripheral blood. The clonotype originates from a human donor in good health.

The CDR3: CASSESGGGLRGEQYF. The rearrangement joins TRBV6-5 to TRBJ2-7. The length of the CDR3 is 16 residues. CDR1 and CDR2 (germline): MNHEY, SVGAGI.